These T cell receptor beta chains were read from a single sample in a study of T-cell reconstitution after alpha-beta-depleted transplantation in children. TCRdb re-called the PCR reads through MiXCR, storing one row per CDR3 protein. The sample lists more than 500,000 distinct CDR3 sequences, 9.5% to 12% seen once, with 12% to 15% in the top ten. Sequencing was performed on PBMCs, mostly from graft donor cells, taken 180 days after TCRalphabeta/CD19-depleted stem cell transplant. The receptors stem from a female patient between 2 and 15 years old who had a stem cell transplant for aplastic anemia, so the T cells may come from the graft donor. CDR3s include the opening cysteine and the closing phenylalanine or tryptophan. D genes are given only for firm matches. Not every row has a clone size; where given, it reads once, few, many or a size class.

j_gene,d_gene,v_gene,len,abundance,CDR3nt,CDR3aa
TRBJ2-1,TRBD2,TRBV11-2,16,few,TGTGCCAGCAGCTTACTTCTGGCGGGGGGGCCTAATGAGCAGTTCTTC,CASSLLLAGGPNEQFF
TRBJ1-6,-,TRBV20-1,18,-,TGCAGTGCTCGACTGGGAGGGGGATCAAACTCCTATAATTCACCCCTCCACTTT,CSARLGGGSNSYNSPLHF
TRBJ2-1,TRBD2,TRBV2,15,-,TGTGCCAGCCTCCCCCTGGGGCGGGAGGGTGATGAGCAGTTCTTC,CASLPLGREGDEQFF
TRBJ2-1,-,TRBV9,15,few,TGTGCCAGCAGCCCGAGGGGACTCCTAGACAATGAGCAGTTCTTC,CASSPRGLLDNEQFF
TRBJ1-2,-,TRBV28,13,-,TGTGCCAGCAGTTCGTCTCCCGGGTATGGCTACACCTTC,CASSSSPGYGYTF
TRBJ1-4,-,TRBV7-9,12,many,TGTGCCAGCAGCCCCCAGGGGGAAAAACTGTTTTTT,CASSPQGEKLFF
TRBJ2-5,-,TRBV19,12,few,TGTGCCAGTAGTATGGATTTGGAGACCCAGTACTTC,CASSMDLETQYF
TRBJ1-2,-,TRBV25-1,13,-,TGTGCCAGCAGTGACCCTGGACATCTCGGCTACACCTTC,CASSDPGHLGYTF
TRBJ2-1,TRBD2,TRBV4-3,17,-,TGCGCCAGCAGCCAAGAGTCACTAGCGGGGCAATACAATGAGCAGTTCTTC,CASSQESLAGQYNEQFF
TRBJ1-1,-,TRBV7-6,15,-,TGTGCCAGCAGCCAGCCCCCAAGTATGAACACTGAAGCTTTCTTT,CASSQPPSMNTEAFF
TRBJ2-4,-,TRBV20-1,15,few,TGCAGTGCTAGCCCGCAAGTACTAGCCAAAAACATTCAGTACTTC,CSASPQVLAKNIQYF
TRBJ2-7,-,TRBV6-5,15,-,TGTGCCAGCAGTTCCCGGCTGGAAAGTAGCTACGAGCAGTACTTC,CASSSRLESSYEQYF
TRBJ2-7,-,TRBV4-3,14,-,TGCGCCAGCAGCCAAGACCGAGGTAACTACGAGCAGTACTTC,CASSQDRGNYEQYF
TRBJ1-1,-,TRBV29-1,15,-,TGCAGCGGGAGATCCCGAAGAGAAGCGGGACACCTTGCTTTCTTT,CSGRSRREAGHLAFF
TRBJ1-5,TRBD1,TRBV11-2,18,-,TGTGCCAGCAGCTTATGGCCAACAGGGGGCGCTAGGGATCAGCCCCAGCATTTT,CASSLWPTGGARDQPQHF
TRBJ2-5,TRBD2,TRBV7-2,15,many,TGTGCCAGCAGCTTCTTAGCGGGGGCCCAAGAGACCCAGTACTTC,CASSFLAGAQETQYF
TRBJ1-1,-,TRBV7-3,15,few,TGTGCCAGCAGCTTAGCACAGGGTCGGGGAACTGAAGCTTTCTTT,CASSLAQGRGTEAFF
TRBJ2-5,TRBD2,TRBV7-8,14,few,TGTGCCAGCAGCCAAAGGACTAGTAAAGAGACCCAGTACTTC,CASSQRTSKETQYF
TRBJ2-2,TRBD1,TRBV28,16,many,TGTGCCAGCAGTTTAGTGGGGACAGTCCACACCGGGGAGCTGTTTTTT,CASSLVGTVHTGELFF
TRBJ2-3,-,TRBV12-3/TRBV12-4,15,-,TGTGCCAGCGGGCCCCTAGTGCCTAGCACAGATACGCAGTATTTT,CASGPLVPSTDTQYF
TRBJ2-2,-,TRBV5-6,15,many,TGTGCCAGCAGGAAGCAGGGCCCGAACACCGGGGAGCTGTTTTTT,CASRKQGPNTGELFF
TRBJ2-2,TRBD1,TRBV20-1,14,few,TGCAGTGCTAGAGATGGACAGGGGAGCGGGGAGCTGTTTTTT,CSARDGQGSGELFF
TRBJ2-5,TRBD2,TRBV7-2,16,-,TGTGCCAGCAGCTTAGGTTGGCGGGAGGGTCGGGAGACCCAGTACTTC,CASSLGWREGRETQYF
TRBJ2-7,TRBD2,TRBV7-8,17,-,TGTGCCAGCAGCTCTGGGACTAGCGGGGACGTCTCCTACGAGCAGTACTTC,CASSSGTSGDVSYEQYF
TRBJ2-7,TRBD2,TRBV20-1,13,-,TGCAGTGCTAGGAATCGGGGGGACTACGAGCAGTACTTC,CSARNRGDYEQYF
TRBJ2-5,TRBD2,TRBV15,15,few,TGTGCCACCAGCAGAGATGGTAGCGGGAGAGGGGCCCAGTACTTC,CATSRDGSGRGAQYF
TRBJ2-5,TRBD1,TRBV4-3,16,-,TGCGCCAGCAGCCAAGTCCAGGGGGCTTGGGGGGAGACCCAGTACTTC,CASSQVQGAWGETQYF
TRBJ2-5,-,TRBV5-1,13,-,TGCGCCAGTACGGAAGGGACCCTAAAGACCCAGTACTTC,CASTEGTLKTQYF
TRBJ1-5,-,TRBV7-8,13,-,TGTGCCAGCAGCCCGGGCGGCTTTCAGCCCCAGCATTTT,CASSPGGFQPQHF
TRBJ1-5,-,TRBV6-2/TRBV6-3,14,-,TGTGCCAGCAGGGTTACAGGGCGGAGTCAGCCCCAGCATTTT,CASRVTGRSQPQHF
TRBJ2-6,-,TRBV28,20,-,TGTGCCAGCAGTTTAATAGCGTTCTCCCGTCCCCTCTCTGGGGCCAACGTCCTGACTTTC,CASSLIAFSRPLSGANVLTF
TRBJ1-5,-,TRBV6-5,16,few,TGTGCCAGCAGTTACGGACGGGGCGCGGGCAATCAGCCCCAGCATTTT,CASSYGRGAGNQPQHF
TRBJ1-1,-,TRBV7-2,15,few,TGTGCCAGCAGCGCCAACTTTGGGACGGGCACTGAAGCTTTCTTT,CASSANFGTGTEAFF
TRBJ1-4,TRBD1,TRBV12-3/TRBV12-4,16,-,TGTGCCAGCAGTTTAGCCCTGACAGGGGGAGGTGAAAAACTGTTTTTT,CASSLALTGGGEKLFF
TRBJ2-5,TRBD1,TRBV27,15,few,TGTGCCAGCAGGAACCGGGACAGACACCAAGAGACCCAGTACTTC,CASRNRDRHQETQYF
TRBJ2-1,TRBD1,TRBV6-5,16,few,TGTGCCAGCAGTTACTCGGCGACAGGGGGTAAGGCTGAGCAGTTCTTC,CASSYSATGGKAEQFF
TRBJ1-2,-,TRBV27,15,few,TGTGCCAGTCGCCCTCAGGGATCCCCCACCTATGGCTACACCTTC,CASRPQGSPTYGYTF
TRBJ1-2,TRBD1,TRBV4-3,14,few,TGCGCCAGCAGCCAAGAGACAGGGTTCTATGGCTACACCTTC,CASSQETGFYGYTF
TRBJ2-7,-,TRBV7-2,13,-,TGTGCCAGCAGCCGCTGGGTCTCCTACGAGCAGTACTTC,CASSRWVSYEQYF
TRBJ1-1,-,TRBV28,14,-,TGTGCCAGCAGCTACAGGGAGGAGAACACTGAAGCTTTCTTT,CASSYREENTEAFF
TRBJ1-2,TRBD1,TRBV29-1,13,many,TGCAGCGTTGAAGGGACAGGGGCCTATGGCTACACCTTC,CSVEGTGAYGYTF
TRBJ1-1,TRBD1,TRBV29-1,15,-,TGCAGCGTTGTTTGGGACAGGGGCCTGAACACTGAAGCTTTCTTT,CSVVWDRGLNTEAFF
TRBJ2-3,TRBD2,TRBV10-3,17,few,TGTGCCATCAGTGTCCCTCCGACTAGCGGGAGCGCAGATACGCAGTATTTT,CAISVPPTSGSADTQYF
TRBJ2-3,-,TRBV10-2,12,-,TGCGCCAGCATGACACAAGGAGATACGCAGTATTTT,CASMTQGDTQYF
TRBJ2-1,TRBD2,TRBV9,15,few,TGTGCCAGCAGCGTAGGATTAGCGGGTCTAAATGAGCAGTTCTTC,CASSVGLAGLNEQFF
TRBJ1-1,-,TRBV25-1,15,-,TGTGCCAGCAGTGGGCCCGGGGGGGGAGAGGGTGAAGCTTTCTTT,CASSGPGGGEGEAFF